This T cell receptor beta chain was found in a study of T cell changes during pregnancy in multiple sclerosis. With 6 bases removed from V and 0 bases from J, the gap between germline ends came to 21 bases. The CDR3 sequence is 19 residues long. The germline V gene has CDR1 LNHDA and CDR2 SQIVND (reference sequence). Repertoires were generated with immunoSEQ multiplex PCR, while TCRdb's copy carries only in-frame clones and drops some. The sample lists 25,000 to 35,000 clones, around 90% seen once, with approximately 5.4% in the top ten. This receptor was taken from a female donor with multiple sclerosis, enrolled in a pregnancy study. The V gene is TRBV19, the J gene TRBJ2-6; tentatively, D is TRBD1 (5 bases). Sample: CD8+ T cells from peripheral blood mononuclear cells, taken in the first trimester of pregnancy. In nucleotides, the CDR3 is TGTGCCAGTAGCCTTGCGTTCAGGGAAGGGGCCTCTGGGGCCAACGTCCTGACTTTC. Its translation: CASSLAFREGASGANVLTF.